This T cell receptor beta chain originates from a study of OX40 agonist ivuxolimab in advanced cancers. The study, taken as a whole, reports: Averaging showed that CD8+ T cells had more expanded clones than CD4+ did. At doses 0.1 to 3.0 mg/kg, CD4+ and CD8+ clones expanded.

Profiling relied on immunoSEQ multiplex PCR, and the TCRdb table lists in-frame clones only, not all of them. The table lists 95,000 to 150,000 clones, roughly 93% of them singletons. CDR3 length equals 13 residues. CDR1 is LNHDA and CDR2 is SQIVND in the germline V gene (reference sequence). With 5 bases removed from V and 4 bases from J, the gap between germline ends came to 10 bases. Turning to this clone: The target antigen is unknown.

The input for sequencing was CD4+ or CD8+ T cells sorted from blood, taken in a trial of the OX40 agonist ivuxolimab. The receptor was derived from an adult with an advanced solid tumor such as melanoma, head and neck, liver or kidney cancer. The V call is TRBV19, the J call TRBJ2-3, with D uncertain. The CDR3: CASSEQRADTQYF. CDR3 DNA: TGTGCCAGTAGTGAGCAGAGAGCAGATACGCAGTATTTT.